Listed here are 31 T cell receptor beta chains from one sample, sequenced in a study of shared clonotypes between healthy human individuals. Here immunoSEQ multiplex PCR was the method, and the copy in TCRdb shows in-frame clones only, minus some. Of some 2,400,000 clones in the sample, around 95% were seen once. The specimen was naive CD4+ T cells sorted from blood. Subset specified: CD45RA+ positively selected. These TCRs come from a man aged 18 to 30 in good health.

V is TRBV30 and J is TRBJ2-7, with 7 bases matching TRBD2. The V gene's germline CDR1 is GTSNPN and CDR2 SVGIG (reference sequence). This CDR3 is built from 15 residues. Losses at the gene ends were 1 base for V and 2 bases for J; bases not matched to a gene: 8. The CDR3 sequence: CAWSGRGGSAYEQYF. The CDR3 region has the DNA TGTGCCTGGAGTGGCCGAGGCGGGAGCGCCTACGAGCAGTACTTC.

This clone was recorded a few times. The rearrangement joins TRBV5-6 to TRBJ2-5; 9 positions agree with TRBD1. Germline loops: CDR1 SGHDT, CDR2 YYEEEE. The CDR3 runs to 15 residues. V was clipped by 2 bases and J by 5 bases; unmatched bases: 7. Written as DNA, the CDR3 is TGTGCCAGCAGCTTAACAGGGGGCGGTGGGGAGACCCAGTACTTC. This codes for CASSLTGGGGETQYF.

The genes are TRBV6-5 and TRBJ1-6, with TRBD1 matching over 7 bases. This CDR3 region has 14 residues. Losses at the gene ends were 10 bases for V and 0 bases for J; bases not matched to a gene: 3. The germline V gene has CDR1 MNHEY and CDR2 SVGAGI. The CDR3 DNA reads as TGTGCCACGGGGGACAGCTCCTATAATTCACCCCTCCACTTT. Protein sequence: CATGDSSYNSPLHF.

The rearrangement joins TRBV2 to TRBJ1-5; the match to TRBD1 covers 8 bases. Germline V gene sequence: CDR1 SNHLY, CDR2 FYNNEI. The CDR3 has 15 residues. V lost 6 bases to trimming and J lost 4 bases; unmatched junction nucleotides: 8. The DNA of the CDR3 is TGTGCCAGCAGCGCCGACAGGGGTTCTAATCAGCCCCAGCATTTT. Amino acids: CASSADRGSNQPQHF.

This chain's CDR3 is CASGRAGDNQPQHF. CDR3 coding DNA: TGTGCCAGCGGGCGTGCAGGGGACAATCAGCCCCAGCATTTT. The chain links TRBV6-5 to TRBJ1-5; possible D gene TRBD1, 6 bases. The germline V gene has CDR1 MNHEY and CDR2 SVGAGI. V dropped 8 bases and J dropped 3 bases, with 14 bases sitting between them. The CDR3 runs to 14 residues.

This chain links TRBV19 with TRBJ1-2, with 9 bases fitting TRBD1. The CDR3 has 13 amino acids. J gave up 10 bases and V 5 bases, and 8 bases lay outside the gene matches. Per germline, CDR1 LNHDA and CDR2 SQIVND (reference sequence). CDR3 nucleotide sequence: TGTGCCAGTAGTCGAGAAGGACAGGGGTACTACACCTTC. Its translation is CASSREGQGYYTF.

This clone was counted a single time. CDR3 protein: CASSHPGETYEQYF. Here the CDR3 DNA reads TGTGCCAGCAGTCATCCGGGGGAAACCTACGAGCAGTACTTC. The V call is TRBV6-1, the J call TRBJ2-7; the D gene is possibly TRBD2 (6 bases). This CDR3 has 14 residues. With 5 bases removed from V and 2 bases from J, the gap between germline ends came to 13 bases. Germline assignment: CDR1 MNHNS and CDR2 SASEGT.

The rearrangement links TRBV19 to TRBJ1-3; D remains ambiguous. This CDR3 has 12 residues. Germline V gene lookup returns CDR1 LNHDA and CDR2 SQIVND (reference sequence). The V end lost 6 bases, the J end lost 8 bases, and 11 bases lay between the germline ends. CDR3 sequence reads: CASRAPGDTIYF. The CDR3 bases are TGTGCCAGTAGGGCACCCGGGGACACCATATATTTT.

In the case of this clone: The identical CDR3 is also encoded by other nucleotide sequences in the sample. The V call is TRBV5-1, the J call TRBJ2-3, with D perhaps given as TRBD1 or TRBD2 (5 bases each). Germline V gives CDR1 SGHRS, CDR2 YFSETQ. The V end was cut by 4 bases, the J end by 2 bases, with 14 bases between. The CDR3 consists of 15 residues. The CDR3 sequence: CASSLGEGNTDTQYF. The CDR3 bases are TGCGCCAGCAGCCTTGGCGAGGGGAACACAGATACGCAGTATTTT.

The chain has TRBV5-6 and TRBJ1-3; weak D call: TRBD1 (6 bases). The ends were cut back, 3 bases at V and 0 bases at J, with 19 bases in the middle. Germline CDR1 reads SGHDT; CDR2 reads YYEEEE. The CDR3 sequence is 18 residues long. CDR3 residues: CASSSDSLSLHSGNTIYF. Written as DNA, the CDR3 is TGTGCCAGCAGCTCGGACAGTCTAAGTCTCCACTCTGGAAACACCATATATTTT.

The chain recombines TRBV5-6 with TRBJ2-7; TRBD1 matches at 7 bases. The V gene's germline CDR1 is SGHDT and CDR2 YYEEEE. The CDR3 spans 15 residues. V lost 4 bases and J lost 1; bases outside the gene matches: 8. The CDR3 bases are TGTGCCAGCAGCAGTACACAGGGGTGGTCCTACGAGCAGTACTTC. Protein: CASSSTQGWSYEQYF.

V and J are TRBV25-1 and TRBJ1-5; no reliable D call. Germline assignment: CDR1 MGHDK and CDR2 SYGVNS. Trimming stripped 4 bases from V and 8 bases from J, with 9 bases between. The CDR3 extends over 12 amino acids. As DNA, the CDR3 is TGTGCCAGCAGTGCCGGGTTGGAGCCCCAGCATTTT. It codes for CASSAGLEPQHF.

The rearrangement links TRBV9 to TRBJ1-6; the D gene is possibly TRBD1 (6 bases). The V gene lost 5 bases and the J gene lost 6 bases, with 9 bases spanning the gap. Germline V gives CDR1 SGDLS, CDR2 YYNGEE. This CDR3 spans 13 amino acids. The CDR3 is CASSGGPNSPLHF. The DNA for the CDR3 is TGTGCCAGCAGTGGGGGGCCTAATTCACCCCTCCACTTT.

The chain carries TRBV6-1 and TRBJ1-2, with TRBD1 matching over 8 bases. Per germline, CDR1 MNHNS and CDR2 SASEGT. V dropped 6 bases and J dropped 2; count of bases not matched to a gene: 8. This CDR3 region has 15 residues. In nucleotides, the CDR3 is TGTGCCAGCAGCTCATCGCACAGGGGGAACTATGGCTACACCTTC. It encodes CASSSSHRGNYGYTF.

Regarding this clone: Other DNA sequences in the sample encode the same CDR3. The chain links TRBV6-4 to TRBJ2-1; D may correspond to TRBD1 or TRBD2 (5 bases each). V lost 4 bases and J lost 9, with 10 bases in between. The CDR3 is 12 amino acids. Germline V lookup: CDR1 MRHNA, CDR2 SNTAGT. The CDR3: CASSAPGTEQFF. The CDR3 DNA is TGTGCCAGCAGTGCTCCAGGGACTGAGCAGTTCTTC.

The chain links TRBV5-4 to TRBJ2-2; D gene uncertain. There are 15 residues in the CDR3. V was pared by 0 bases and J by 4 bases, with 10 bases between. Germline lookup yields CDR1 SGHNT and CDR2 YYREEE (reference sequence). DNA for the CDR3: TGTGCCAGCAGCTTGGAGGGCGTCATCACCGGGGAGCTGTTTTTT. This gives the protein CASSLEGVITGELFF.

CDR3 DNA sequence: TGTGCCAGCAGCCAAGAAGTCGCAGCGGGAGTCTACTACAATGAGCAGTTCTTC. Translated, it gives CASSQEVAAGVYYNEQFF. The chain is built from TRBV4-2 and TRBJ2-1, with 8 bases lining up with TRBD2. V gave up 0 bases and J gave up 3 bases; unmatched junction bases: 10. This CDR3 is built from 18 residues. Germline V gene sequence: CDR1 LGHNA, CDR2 YNFKEQ.

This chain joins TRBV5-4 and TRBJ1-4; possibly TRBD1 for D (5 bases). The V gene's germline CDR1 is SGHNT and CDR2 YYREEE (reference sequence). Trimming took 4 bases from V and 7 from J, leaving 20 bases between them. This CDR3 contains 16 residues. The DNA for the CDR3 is TGTGCCAGCAGCACCTCAGGGTTATCTCCTCGTGAAAAACTGTTTTTT. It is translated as CASSTSGLSPREKLFF.

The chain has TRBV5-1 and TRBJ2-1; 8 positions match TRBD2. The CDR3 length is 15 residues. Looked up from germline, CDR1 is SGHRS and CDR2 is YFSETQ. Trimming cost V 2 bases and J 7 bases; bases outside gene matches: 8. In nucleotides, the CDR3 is TGCGCCAGCAGCTTCCGGGAGGGCCTAAATAATGAGCAGTTCTTC. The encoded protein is CASSFREGLNNEQFF.

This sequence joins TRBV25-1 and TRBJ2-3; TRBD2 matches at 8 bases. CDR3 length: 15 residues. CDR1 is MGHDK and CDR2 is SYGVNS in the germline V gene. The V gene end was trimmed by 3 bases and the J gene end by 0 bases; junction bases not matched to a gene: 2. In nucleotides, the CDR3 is TGTGCCAGCAGTGACGGGAGGGCCAGCACAGATACGCAGTATTTT. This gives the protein CASSDGRASTDTQYF.

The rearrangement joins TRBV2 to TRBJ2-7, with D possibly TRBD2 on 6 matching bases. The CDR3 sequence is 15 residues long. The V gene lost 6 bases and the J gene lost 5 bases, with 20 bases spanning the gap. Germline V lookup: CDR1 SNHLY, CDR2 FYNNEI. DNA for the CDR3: TGTGCCAGCAGCCGACTTTACGGGGGAAGAGACGAGCAGTACTTC. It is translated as CASSRLYGGRDEQYF.

CDR3 nucleotide sequence: TGTGCCAGCAGTGGAGAGGGCAATCAGCCCCAGCATTTT. It yields the protein CASSGEGNQPQHF. The chain recombines TRBV5-8 with TRBJ1-5; the D is unclear. V was clipped by 5 bases and J by 2 bases, with 8 bases between them. In germline, CDR1 is SGHTS, CDR2 YDEGEE. The CDR3 covers 13 residues. The full variable domain, completed using reference TRBV5-8 and TRBJ1-5, is EAGVTQSPTHLIKTRGQQATLRCSPISGHTSVYWYQQALGLGLQFLLWYDEGEERNRGNFPPRFSGRQFPNYSSELNVNALELEDSALYLCASSGEGNQPQHFGDGTRLSIL.

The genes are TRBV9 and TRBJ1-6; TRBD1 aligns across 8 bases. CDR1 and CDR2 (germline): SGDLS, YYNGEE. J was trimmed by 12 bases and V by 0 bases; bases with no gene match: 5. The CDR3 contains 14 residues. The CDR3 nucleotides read TGTGCCAGCAGCGTAGGGACAGGGATCCTACCCCTCCACTTT. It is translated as CASSVGTGILPLHF.

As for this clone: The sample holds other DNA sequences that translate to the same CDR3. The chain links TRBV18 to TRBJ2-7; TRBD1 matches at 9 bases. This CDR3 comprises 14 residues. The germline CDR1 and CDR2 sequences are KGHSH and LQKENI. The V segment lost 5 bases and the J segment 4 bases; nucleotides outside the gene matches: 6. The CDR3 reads CASSAGTGTYEQYF. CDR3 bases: TGTGCCAGCTCAGCTGGGACAGGGACGTACGAGCAGTACTTC.

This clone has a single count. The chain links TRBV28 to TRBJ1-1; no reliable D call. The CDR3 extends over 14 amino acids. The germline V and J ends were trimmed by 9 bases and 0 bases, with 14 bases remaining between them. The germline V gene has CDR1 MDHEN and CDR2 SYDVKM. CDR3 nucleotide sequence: TGTGCCAGTGGCCAGGACCCAATGAACACTGAAGCTTTCTTT. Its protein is CASGQDPMNTEAFF.

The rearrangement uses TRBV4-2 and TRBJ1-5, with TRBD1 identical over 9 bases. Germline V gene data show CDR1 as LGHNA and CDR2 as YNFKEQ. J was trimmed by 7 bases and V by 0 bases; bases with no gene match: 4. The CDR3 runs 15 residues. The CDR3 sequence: CASSQETGGMQPQHF. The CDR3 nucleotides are TGTGCCAGCAGCCAAGAGACAGGGGGAATGCAGCCCCAGCATTTT.

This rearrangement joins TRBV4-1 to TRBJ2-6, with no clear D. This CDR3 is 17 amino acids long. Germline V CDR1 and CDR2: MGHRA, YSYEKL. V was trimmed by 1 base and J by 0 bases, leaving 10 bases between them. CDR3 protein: CASSQVAQSSGANVLTF. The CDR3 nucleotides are TGCGCCAGCAGCCAAGTTGCGCAGAGCTCTGGGGCCAACGTCCTGACTTTC.

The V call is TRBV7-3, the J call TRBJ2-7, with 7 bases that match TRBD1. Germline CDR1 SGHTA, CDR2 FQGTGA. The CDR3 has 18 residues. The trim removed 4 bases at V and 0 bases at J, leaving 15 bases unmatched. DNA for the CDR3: TGTGCCAGCAGCTCAAAACAATACGACAGGGAGAGCTCCTACGAGCAGTACTTC. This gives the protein CASSSKQYDRESSYEQYF.

This CDR3 is CASSSGRTQETQYF. CDR3 bases: TGCGCCAGCAGTTCCGGACGGACCCAAGAGACCCAGTACTTC. The chain has TRBV4-1 and TRBJ2-5; D uncertain. The CDR3 sequence is 14 residues long. The V end was cut by 6 bases, the J end by 1 base, with 12 bases between. The germline gives CDR1 MGHRA, CDR2 YSYEKL.

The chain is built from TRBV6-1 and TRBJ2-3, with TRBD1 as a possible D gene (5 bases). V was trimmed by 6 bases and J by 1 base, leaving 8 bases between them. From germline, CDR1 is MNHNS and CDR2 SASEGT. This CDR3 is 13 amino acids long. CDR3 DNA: TGTGCCAGCAGGACAGCCGGCACAGATACGCAGTATTTT. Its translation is CASRTAGTDTQYF.

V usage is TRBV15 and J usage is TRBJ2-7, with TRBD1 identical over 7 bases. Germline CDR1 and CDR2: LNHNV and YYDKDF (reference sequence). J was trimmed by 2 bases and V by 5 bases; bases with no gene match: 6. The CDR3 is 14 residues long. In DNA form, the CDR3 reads TGTGCCACCAGCCCGGGGACAGTTGCCTACGAGCAGTACTTC. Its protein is CATSPGTVAYEQYF.